These T cell receptor beta chains were read from a single sample in a study of technical replicates of blood from a handful of donors. Clones were sequenced by immunoSEQ multiplex PCR, and TCRdb holds only the in-frame ones, with some missing. The sample includes about 88,000 clones, approximately 95% of them seen just once. The sequencing input was T cells isolated from PBMCs. The origin of the receptors is a human donor in good health. Both conserved end residues are part of each CDR3. Fields, in order: clone size, D gene, V gene, J gene, CDR3 DNA, CDR3 protein. The D gene is left open where the match is weak. The size entry is marked missing in some rows and otherwise reads once, few, many or a size class.

size: NA; D: NA; V: TRBV7-3; J: TRBJ2-2; DNA: TGTGCCAGCAGCCCCCCCGGCGGGGAGCTGTTTTTT; CDR3: CASSPPGGELFF
size: NA; D: NA; V: TRBV13; J: TRBJ2-4; DNA: TGTGCCAGCCTACAGGGAGCCAAAAACATTCAGTACTTC; CDR3: CASLQGAKNIQYF
size: NA; D: NA; V: TRBV28; J: TRBJ2-1; DNA: TGTGCCAGCAGTTCCGGATGGAGCTCCTACAATGAGCAGTTCTTC; CDR3: CASSSGWSSYNEQFF
size: once; D: NA; V: TRBV28; J: TRBJ1-5; DNA: TGTGCCAGCTATGGACAACATAGCAATCAGCCCCAGCATTTT; CDR3: CASYGQHSNQPQHF
size: NA; D: NA; V: TRBV19; J: TRBJ2-7; DNA: TGTGCCAGTAGTGGAGACGAGGGCGTTCTCGAGCAGTACTTC; CDR3: CASSGDEGVLEQYF
size: NA; D: NA; V: TRBV6-5; J: TRBJ1-1; DNA: TGTGCCAGCAGTTACAGATCCACAGGAGACGCTTTCTTT; CDR3: CASSYRSTGDAFF
size: NA; D: TRBD1; V: TRBV5-6; J: TRBJ2-5; DNA: TGTGCCAGCAGCTTACTAACCGGGACAGTCCAAGAGACCCAGTACTTC; CDR3: CASSLLTGTVQETQYF
size: NA; D: NA; V: TRBV4-3; J: TRBJ2-7; DNA: TGCGCCAGCAGCCAGGCACAGGGCCACGAGCAGTACTTC; CDR3: CASSQAQGHEQYF
size: NA; D: TRBD2; V: TRBV13; J: TRBJ2-3; DNA: TGTGCCAGCAGCTATGGACTAGCGGGAGTACTTACGCAGTATTTT; CDR3: CASSYGLAGVLTQYF
size: NA; D: TRBD1; V: TRBV30; J: TRBJ2-1; DNA: TGTGCCTGGAGTATCGGACAGGGGTACCGAAATGAGCAGTTCTTC; CDR3: CAWSIGQGYRNEQFF
size: NA; D: NA; V: TRBV14; J: TRBJ2-7; DNA: TGTGCCAGCAGCCCCACTGTCGGGTACTCCTACGAGCAGTACTTC; CDR3: CASSPTVGYSYEQYF
size: NA; D: NA; V: TRBV7-5; J: TRBJ2-1; DNA: TGTGTCAGAAGCTTACGCCTAGAAGCGGGAGGGATGAACAATGAGCAGTTCTTC; CDR3: CVRSLRLEAGGMNNEQFF
size: NA; D: TRBD2; V: TRBV5-1; J: TRBJ2-1; DNA: TGCGCCAGCAGCTTGGGACTAGCGGGAGGCCACTACAATGAGCAGTTCTTC; CDR3: CASSLGLAGGHYNEQFF
size: NA; D: NA; V: TRBV9; J: TRBJ2-7; DNA: TGTGCCAGCAGCCCCCTTAGGGACACCCCCTACGAGCAGTACTTC; CDR3: CASSPLRDTPYEQYF
size: NA; D: NA; V: TRBV4-1; J: TRBJ2-3; DNA: TGCGCCAGCAGCCAAGATGCCGAGAACACAGATACGCAGTATTTT; CDR3: CASSQDAENTDTQYF
size: NA; D: TRBD1; V: TRBV5-4; J: TRBJ2-7; DNA: TGTGCCAGCAGCTTGGCCGGGGCAGGGGGCTTGCACGAGCAGTACTTC; CDR3: CASSLAGAGGLHEQYF
size: NA; D: TRBD1; V: TRBV10-1; J: TRBJ1-4; DNA: TGCGCCAGCAGGGTTCAGGGGGAAGCAAATGAAAAACTGTTTTTT; CDR3: CASRVQGEANEKLFF
size: NA; D: NA; V: TRBV5-1; J: TRBJ2-5; DNA: TGCGCCAGCGCACGGGACTCCAGTGGGGGGGAGACCCAGTACTTC; CDR3: CASARDSSGGETQYF
size: once; D: TRBD2; V: TRBV19; J: TRBJ2-1; DNA: TGTGCCAGTAGTATAAGCGGACTAGCGGCTAATGAGCAGTTCTTC; CDR3: CASSISGLAANEQFF
size: NA; D: NA; V: TRBV27; J: TRBJ2-1; DNA: TGTGCCAGCAGTTTAACTCATTACTACAATGAGCAGTTCTTC; CDR3: CASSLTHYYNEQFF
size: NA; D: NA; V: TRBV7-9; J: TRBJ2-1; DNA: TGTGCCAGCAGGTCGGGGCAGGGGATCGATGAGCAGTTCTTC; CDR3: CASRSGQGIDEQFF
size: NA; D: TRBD2; V: TRBV27; J: TRBJ2-3; DNA: TGTGCCAGCAGACCCCCGGGACTAGCGGGAATTCACACAGATACGCAGTATTTT; CDR3: CASRPPGLAGIHTDTQYF
size: NA; D: NA; V: TRBV28; J: TRBJ1-1; DNA: TGTGCCAGCAGTGGCGCCGGGTTTCTAAGGGGTTTCCTGAACACTGAAGCTTTCTTT; CDR3: CASSGAGFLRGFLNTEAFF
size: NA; D: TRBD1; V: TRBV6-5; J: TRBJ1-5; DNA: TGTGCCAGCAGCCAAGGACAGGGGAGTCAGCCCCAGCATTTT; CDR3: CASSQGQGSQPQHF
size: NA; D: NA; V: TRBV6-6; J: TRBJ1-1; DNA: TGTGCCAGCTACGGGCAGGGGAACACTGAAGCTTTCTTT; CDR3: CASYGQGNTEAFF
size: NA; D: TRBD2; V: TRBV7-7; J: TRBJ2-5; DNA: TGTGCTAGCAGCTTAGGTTTCGGGGGAGGGGAGATCCAGTACTTC; CDR3: CASSLGFGGGEIQYF
size: NA; D: TRBD2; V: TRBV5-1; J: TRBJ2-5; DNA: TGCGCCAGCAGCCCCCGGCGACTAGCGGGAGTAGTGGAGACCCAGTACTTC; CDR3: CASSPRRLAGVVETQYF
size: NA; D: NA; V: TRBV4-1; J: TRBJ1-2; DNA: TGCGCCAGCAGCCAAGACGGGTATGGCTACACCTTC; CDR3: CASSQDGYGYTF
size: once; D: TRBD1; V: TRBV2; J: TRBJ2-3; DNA: TGTGCCAGCAGAGACAGGGTCAGCACAGATACGCAGTATTTT; CDR3: CASRDRVSTDTQYF
size: NA; D: NA; V: TRBV27; J: TRBJ1-2; DNA: TGTGCCAGCAGTTACGGGACAAACTATGGCTACACCTTC; CDR3: CASSYGTNYGYTF
size: NA; D: NA; V: TRBV27; J: TRBJ2-7; DNA: TGTGCCAGCAGTTCTACCCTAGCGCAATTAGCCACCTACGAGCAGTACTTC; CDR3: CASSSTLAQLATYEQYF
size: NA; D: NA; V: TRBV25-1; J: TRBJ1-4; DNA: TGTGCCAGCAGTGAAGCGGGGTCGGGAGAAAAACTGTTTTTT; CDR3: CASSEAGSGEKLFF
size: NA; D: TRBD1; V: TRBV19; J: TRBJ2-7; DNA: TGTGCCAGTAGTATGGGGACAGGGATCGGGCACGAGCAGTACTTC; CDR3: CASSMGTGIGHEQYF
size: NA; D: NA; V: TRBV5-1; J: TRBJ2-1; DNA: TGCGCCAGCAGCTTGGTACAGCGGGCCTTCAATGAGCAGTTCTTC; CDR3: CASSLVQRAFNEQFF
size: NA; D: NA; V: TRBV11-3; J: TRBJ2-3; DNA: TGTGCCAGCAGCTTATCCGCAGGGACAGATACGCAGTATTTT; CDR3: CASSLSAGTDTQYF
size: NA; D: NA; V: TRBV5-1; J: TRBJ2-1; DNA: TGCGCCAGCAGTTTGGGGCAGGGAGGCCACAATGAGCAGTTCTTC; CDR3: CASSLGQGGHNEQFF
size: NA; D: NA; V: TRBV18; J: TRBJ2-7; DNA: TGTGCCAGCTTCTACGACAGATCCTACGAGCAGTACTTC; CDR3: CASFYDRSYEQYF